The rows below give T cell receptor beta chains drawn from one sample of a study of T-cell reconstitution after alpha-beta-depleted transplantation in children. A single record per CDR3 protein comes from TCRdb applying MiXCR to the PCR reads. The table includes 500,000 to 600,000 distinct CDR3 sequences, around 27% detected once. The sample in question was PBMCs, obtained before TCRalphabeta/CD19-depleted stem cell transplant. All receptors come from a boy under three years old with Wiskott-Aldrich syndrome, due to receive a stem cell transplant. Both conserved end residues are part of each CDR3. A D gene is named only where the DNA matches it firmly. A clone size is listed for some rows: how often the clone was seen (once, few, many), or a class if it is expanded.

j_call,d_call,cdr3_length,clone_size,v_call,cdr3_nt,cdr3_aa
TRBJ2-3,-,13,-,TRBV20-1,TGCAGTGCCCCAATAAGGGGACACGATACGCAGTATTTT,CSAPIRGHDTQYF
TRBJ2-1,-,16,many,TRBV20-1,TGCAGTGCTAGAGACCGTAAGAGTAAGTACTACAATGAGCAGTTCTTC,CSARDRKSKYYNEQFF
TRBJ2-1,-,15,-,TRBV9,TGTGCCAGCAGCGAGAGAGGGGCCGGCTACAATGAGCAGTTCTTC,CASSERGAGYNEQFF
TRBJ2-2,-,13,-,TRBV29-1,TGCAGCGTTCGGGGTTCTAACACCGGGGAGCTGTTTTTT,CSVRGSNTGELFF
TRBJ1-1,-,13,-,TRBV5-1,TGCGCCAGCAGGCACAGGGATTCCGCTGAAGCTTTCTTT,CASRHRDSAEAFF
TRBJ1-5,-,14,few,TRBV2,TGTGCCAGCAGTGAAGCTTCGGGGAGTCAGCCCCAGCATTTT,CASSEASGSQPQHF
TRBJ1-6,-,15,-,TRBV5-6,TGTGCCAGCAGCTTGGTAGTGGCCGGGGAGTCACCCCTCCACTTT,CASSLVVAGESPLHF
TRBJ2-2,-,14,-,TRBV5-1,TGCGCCAGCAGCCAAACAGGGTCCACCGGGGAGCTGTTTTTT,CASSQTGSTGELFF
TRBJ2-1,TRBD1,16,-,TRBV9,TGTGCCAGCAGCGTAGTGGGCAGGGGGACCTACAATGAGCAGTTCTTC,CASSVVGRGTYNEQFF
TRBJ2-1,-,14,-,TRBV4-1,TGCGCCAGCAGCCGCGGCGGAGCCTACAATGAGCAGTTCTTC,CASSRGGAYNEQFF
TRBJ2-7,-,11,few,TRBV6-2/TRBV6-3,TGTGCCAGCAGTTGGGCCTACGAGCAGTACTTC,CASSWAYEQYF
TRBJ1-5,TRBD1,13,-,TRBV5-1,TGCGCCAGCAGCTTACAGGGGCATCAGCCCCAGCATTTT,CASSLQGHQPQHF
TRBJ2-5,-,12,few,TRBV5-1,TGCGCCAGCAGCCGGGACGAAGAGACCCAGTACTTC,CASSRDEETQYF
TRBJ2-2,-,11,-,TRBV2,TGTGCCAGCTTGATTGGCGGGGAGCTGTTTTTT,CASLIGGELFF
TRBJ2-1,TRBD1,16,-,TRBV5-1,TGCGCCAGCAGCTTGCGACAGGGGGTGTCCTACAATGAGCAGTTCTTC,CASSLRQGVSYNEQFF
TRBJ1-1,TRBD1,13,-,TRBV30,TGTGCCTGCGATACAGGGGCGAACACTGAAGCTTTCTTT,CACDTGANTEAFF
TRBJ1-5,TRBD1,12,many,TRBV29-1,TGCAGCGTCGGACAGGGCAATCAGCCCCAGCATTTT,CSVGQGNQPQHF
TRBJ2-2,-,15,-,TRBV11-3,TGTGCCAGCAGCTTAGGGACAGACAACACCGGGGAGCTGTTTTTT,CASSLGTDNTGELFF
TRBJ2-7,TRBD2,13,few,TRBV29-1,TGCAGCGTTGGGGCTAGCGGAACCTACGAGCAGTACTTC,CSVGASGTYEQYF
TRBJ2-1,TRBD2,14,few,TRBV12-3/TRBV12-4,TGTGCCAGCAGAATAGGACTAGCGGGAAGGCCCCCGTTCTTC,CASRIGLAGRPPFF
TRBJ2-1,-,13,-,TRBV5-6,TGTGCCAGCAGCTTGATGGGGGCAAATGAGCAGTTCTTC,CASSLMGANEQFF
TRBJ2-2,-,16,-,TRBV10-3,TGTGCCATCAGTGAGTTCGGCCTTTCCAACACCTGGGAGCTGTTTTTT,CAISEFGLSNTWELFF
TRBJ2-1,TRBD2,16,few,TRBV20-1,TGCAGTGCCAGAGGACTAGCGGGAGGGTCCTACAATGAGCAGTTCTTC,CSARGLAGGSYNEQFF
TRBJ2-5,-,14,-,TRBV7-6,TGTGCCAGCAGCTTAGGGGTAGGGGGGGAGACCCAGTACTTC,CASSLGVGGETQYF
TRBJ2-7,TRBD2,15,-,TRBV20-1,TGCAGTGCTCCCGAACCCGAGCGGGGGTCCTACGAGCAGTACTTC,CSAPEPERGSYEQYF
TRBJ2-1,TRBD1,17,-,TRBV7-6,TGTGCCAGCAGCTTAGGTACCGCTTGGACAGGGGGCAATGAGCAGTTCTTC,CASSLGTAWTGGNEQFF
TRBJ2-3,-,16,-,TRBV9,TGTGCCAGCAGCGTAGCCGGGGGAGCAGCGGCAGATACGCAGTATTTT,CASSVAGGAAADTQYF
TRBJ2-1,TRBD2,15,few,TRBV11-3,TGTGCCAGCAGCTATACTAGCGGGGGAAACAATGAGCAGTTCTTC,CASSYTSGGNNEQFF
TRBJ2-7,-,12,few,TRBV6-1,TGTGCCAGCGATAACCCCTCCTACGAGCAGTACTTC,CASDNPSYEQYF